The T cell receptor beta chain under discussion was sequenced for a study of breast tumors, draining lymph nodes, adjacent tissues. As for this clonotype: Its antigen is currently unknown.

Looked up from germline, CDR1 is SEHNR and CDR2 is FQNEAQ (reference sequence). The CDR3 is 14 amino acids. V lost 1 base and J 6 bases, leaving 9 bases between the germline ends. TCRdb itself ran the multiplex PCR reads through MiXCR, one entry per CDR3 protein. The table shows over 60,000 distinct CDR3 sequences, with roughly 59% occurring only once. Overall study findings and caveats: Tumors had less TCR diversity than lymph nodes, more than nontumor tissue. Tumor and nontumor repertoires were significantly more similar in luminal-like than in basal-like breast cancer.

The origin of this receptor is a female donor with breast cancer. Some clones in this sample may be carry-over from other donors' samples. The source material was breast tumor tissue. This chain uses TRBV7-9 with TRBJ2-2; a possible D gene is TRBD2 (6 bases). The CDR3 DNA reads TGTGCCAGCAGCTTAGTCACGGGGGCCGGGGAGCTGTTTTTT. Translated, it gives CASSLVTGAGELFF.